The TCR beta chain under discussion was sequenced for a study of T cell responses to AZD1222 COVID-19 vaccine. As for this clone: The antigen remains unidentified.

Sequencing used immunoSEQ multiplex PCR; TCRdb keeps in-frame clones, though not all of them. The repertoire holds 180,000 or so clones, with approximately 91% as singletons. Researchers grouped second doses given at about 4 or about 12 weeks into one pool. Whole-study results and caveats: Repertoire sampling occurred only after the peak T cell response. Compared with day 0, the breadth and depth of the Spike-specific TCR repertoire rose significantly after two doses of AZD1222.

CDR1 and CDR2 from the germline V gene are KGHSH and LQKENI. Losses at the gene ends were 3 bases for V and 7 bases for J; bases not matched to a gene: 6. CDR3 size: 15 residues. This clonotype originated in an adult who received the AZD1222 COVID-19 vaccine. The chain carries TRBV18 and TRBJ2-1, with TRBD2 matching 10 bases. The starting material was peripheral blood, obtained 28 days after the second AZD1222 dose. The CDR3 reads CASSPTSGMGNEQFF. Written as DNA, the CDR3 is TGTGCCAGCTCACCTACTAGCGGGATGGGGAATGAGCAGTTCTTC.